Below, 22 T cell receptor beta chains from the same sample are listed, as sequenced in a study of tumor and adjacent non-tumor tissue in lung cancer. A modified ARM-PCR protocol with three rounds of nested PCR amplified TCRbeta. A single record per CDR3 protein comes from TCRdb applying MiXCR to the multiplex PCR reads. The sample includes about 200,000 distinct CDR3 sequences, around 71% of them seen just once. No cell sorting was done before RNA was extracted from the tissue. The sequenced sample was lung tumor tissue. All receptors come from a man in his sixties with non-small cell lung cancer.

The chain is built from TRBV11-1 and TRBJ2-7, with 8 bases fitting TRBD1. With V trimmed by 5 bases and J by 7 bases, 7 bases remained unmatched. In germline, CDR1 is SGHAT, CDR2 FQDESV (reference sequence). This CDR3 region has 13 residues. As DNA, the CDR3 is TGTGCCAGCAGCAGGGACAGGAGTGGAGAGCAGTACTTC. It codes for CASSRDRSGEQYF.

This clonotype has more than one count but fewer than ten. Relative to the germline gene, one junction end is altered; a read error may explain this. V gene TRBV6-2 or TRBV6-3 combines with J gene TRBJ2-2; D call uncertain. This CDR3 comprises 11 residues. Germline V gene data show CDR1 as MNHEY and CDR2 as SVGEGT. The CDR3 DNA follows: TGTGTCAGCAAGGACACCGGGGAGCTGTTTTTT. It encodes CVSKDTGELFF.

V gene TRBV20-1 combines with J gene TRBJ2-1, with 13 bases fitting TRBD2. Germline V gene data show CDR1 as DFQATT and CDR2 as SNEGSKA (reference sequence). With 4 bases clipped from V and 15 bases from J, the junction kept 21 bases outside the gene matches. This CDR3 has 17 amino acids. As DNA, the CDR3 is TGCAGTGCTATCGGGACTAGCGGGACCTACACCAACAATGAGTCGTTCTTC. It yields the protein CSAIGTSGTYTNNESFF.

Comments on this clonotype: A much larger clonotype is one base distant, so this may be a read error. The chain has TRBV11-2 and TRBJ2-3; 9 bases are shared with TRBD1. The CDR3 totals 17 residues. From germline, CDR1 is SGHAT and CDR2 FQNNGV. CDR3 bases: TGTGCCAGCAGCGTAACCCGGACAGGGGCTAGCATAGATACGCAGTATTTT. Translated, it gives CASSVTRTGASIDTQYF.

Comments on this clonotype: A junction boundary mismatches the germline segment, possibly from a read error. The CDR3 DNA is TGTGCCAGCAGCTTTGAGGGAGAAGATACACAGTATTTT. Protein product: CASSFEGEDTQYF. The V call is TRBV11-3, the J call TRBJ2-3; D perhaps matches TRBD2 (5 bases). This CDR3 has 13 amino acids. From germline, CDR1 is SGHNT and CDR2 YENEEA.

The chain links TRBV10-3 to TRBJ1-2, with 9 bases aligning to TRBD1. Unmatched junction bases numbered 6, after V lost 0 bases and J lost 7 bases. Germline CDR1 ENHRY, CDR2 SYGVKD. This CDR3 spans 15 amino acids. CDR3 amino acids: CAISESGQGGVGYTF. The DNA for the CDR3 is TGTGCCATCAGTGAGTCGGGACAGGGAGGAGTTGGCTACACCTTC.

A remark on this clonotype: This may be a read error: a much more frequent sequence differs by one nucleotide. The V and J genes are TRBV12-3 or TRBV12-4 and TRBJ1-1; no clear D. With 2 bases removed from V and 14 bases from J, the gap between germline ends came to 18 bases. The CDR3 loop spans 13 amino acids. The CDR3 nucleotides are TGTGCCAGCAGTTTAATTGAGGAAGGCCATCAATTCTTT. Translated: CASSLIEEGHQFF.

The CDR3 nucleotides are TGTGCCAGCAGCCACTATGAGAAAGAGACCCAGTACTTC. It codes for CASSHYEKETQYF. The chain has TRBV7-3 and TRBJ2-5; D is undetermined. Trimming took 5 bases from V and 3 from J, leaving 10 bases between them. CDR3 length: 13 amino acids. Germline-derived CDR1 and CDR2 are SGHTA and FQGTGA.

A few counts support this clonotype. The J gene is TRBJ1-1, the V gene TRBV6-1, with 7 bases lining up with TRBD1. This CDR3 is 14 amino acids long. Germline CDR1 MNHNS, CDR2 SASEGT. V dropped 2 bases and J dropped 1; count of bases not matched to a gene: 1. CDR3: CASSERDRNTEAFF. The CDR3 DNA is TGTGCCAGCAGTGAACGGGACAGGAACACTGAAGCTTTCTTT.

Of note for this clonotype: A single base separates this from a much larger clone, so it may be a read error. The V and J genes are TRBV4-3 and TRBJ2-3; D unclear. Per germline, CDR1 LGHNA and CDR2 YSLEER. V was clipped by 0 bases and J by 2 bases, with 15 bases between them. The CDR3 extends over 17 amino acids. This chain's CDR3 is CASSQDQGLWATDTQYF. The CDR3, as DNA: TGCGCCAGCAGCCAAGATCAAGGCTTATGGGCCACAGATACGCAGTATTTT.

In its sample, this clonotype was seen once. V gene TRBV4-1 combines with J gene TRBJ2-3, with 7 positions matching TRBD1. This CDR3 has 14 amino acids. Germline-derived CDR1 and CDR2 are MGHRA and YSYEKL. J gave up 5 bases and V 7 bases, and 9 bases lay outside the gene matches. The CDR3 DNA sequence: TGCGCCAGCAACCAGGGGACAGCCAAAGATACGCAGTATTTT. It encodes CASNQGTAKDTQYF.

On this clonotype itself: This may arise from a read error, as a much more abundant clone is one base away. This chain uses TRBV6-1 with TRBJ2-3; D perhaps matches TRBD2 (6 bases). The CDR3 contains 12 residues. Deletions cut 8 bases from V and 6 bases from J, with 12 bases between. In germline, CDR1 is MNHNS, CDR2 SASEGT. CDR3 loop: CASSSVRDTQYF. CDR3 nucleotide sequence: TGTGCCAGCTCTAGCGTCCGGGATACGCAGTATTTT.

Comment on this clonotype: A junction boundary mismatches the germline segment, possibly from a read error. The rearrangement uses TRBV29-1 and TRBJ2-7; 9 bases are a match to TRBD1. Germline-derived CDR1 and CDR2 are SQVTM and ANQGSEA. The CDR3 sequence is 16 residues long. The chain's CDR3 is CSVEWDTGGFAYGQYF. For the CDR3, the DNA is TGCAGCGTTGAATGGGACACAGGGGGCTTCGCATACGGGCAGTACTTC.

This clonotype came up a few times. This rearrangement joins TRBV20-1 to TRBJ2-1; a weak D match, TRBD2 (6 bases). The CDR3 contains 14 residues. The V gene lost 1 base and the J gene lost 4 bases, with 11 bases spanning the gap. Germline V lookup: CDR1 DFQATT, CDR2 SNEGSKA (reference sequence). The CDR3 reads CSARVGTSYNEQFF. The CDR3 bases are TGCAGTGCTAGAGTGGGGACTTCTTACAATGAGCAGTTCTTC.

This clonotype came up a few times. The rearrangement joins TRBV5-4 to TRBJ2-2; D perhaps matches TRBD2 (6 bases). This CDR3 spans 15 amino acids. The germline V and J ends were trimmed by 3 bases and 6 bases, with 15 bases remaining between them. CDR1 is SGHNT and CDR2 is YYREEE in the germline V gene (reference sequence). Here the CDR3 reads CASSSDPTGAGELFF. The DNA for the CDR3 is TGTGCCAGCAGCTCGGACCCGACGGGGGCCGGGGAGCTGTTTTTT. Combining the CDR3 with reference TRBV5-4 and TRBJ2-2 gives the whole variable domain ETGVTQSPTHLIKTRGQQVTLRCSSQSGHNTVSWYQQALGQGPQFIFQYYREEENGRGNFPPRFSGLQFPNYSSELNVNALELDDSALYLCASSSDPTGAGELFFGEGSRLTVL.

A word on this clonotype: The missing conserved phenylalanine or tryptophan at the end of this CDR3 makes a read error likely. J is TRBJ2-3 and V is TRBV11-2; 7 bases align to TRBD2. CDR1 SGHAT and CDR2 FQNNGV come from the germline V gene. CDR3 length: 15 residues. CDR3 in amino acids: CASSFFLAVAYTQYL. In DNA, the CDR3 is TGTGCTAGCAGCTTTTTCCTAGCGGTGGCATATACGCAGTATTTA.

As to this clonotype: The CDR3 does not close with the conserved phenylalanine or tryptophan, likely indicating a read error. The V gene is TRBV29-1, the J gene TRBJ1-2; TRBD1 aligns across 11 bases. Germline CDR1 and CDR2: SQVTM and ANQGSEA. J gave up 7 bases and V 4 bases, and 11 bases lay outside the gene matches. This CDR3 spans 15 amino acids. This chain's CDR3 is CSVASGTGGISGYTL. The CDR3 DNA reads TGCAGCGTTGCCTCCGGGACAGGGGGTATCAGTGGCTACACCCTC.

The count of this clonotype is one. Without the conserved terminal phenylalanine or tryptophan, this CDR3 likely stems from a read error. The rearrangement joins TRBV11-2 to TRBJ2-6, with 7 bases fitting TRBD1. Germline V CDR1 and CDR2: SGHAT, FQNNGV. CDR3 length: 19 residues. This CDR3 reads CANSLVPKDRPSGANSLTL. In nucleotides, the CDR3 is TGTGCCAACAGCTTAGTTCCAAAGGACAGGCCCTCTGGGGCCAACTCCCTGACTTTA.

This chain connects TRBV2 to TRBJ2-1; TRBD1 matches 12 bases. Germline CDR1 is SNHLY and CDR2 is FYNNEI. The junction had 6 bases not matched to a gene; V was cut back by 6 bases and J by 6 bases. There are 15 residues in the CDR3. CDR3 protein: CASRRDRGLSNEQFF. DNA for the CDR3: TGTGCCAGCAGAAGGGACAGGGGGCTAAGCAATGAGCAGTTCTTC.

The rearrangement joins TRBV29-1 to TRBJ2-5; D is tentatively TRBD1 or TRBD2 (6 bases each). V was clipped by 6 bases and J by 4 bases, with 12 bases between them. The V gene's germline CDR1 is SQVTM and CDR2 ANQGSEA. The CDR3 spans 12 residues. DNA for the CDR3: TGCAGCGTGGCGGGACAAGGAGAGACCCAGTACTTC. This encodes CSVAGQGETQYF.

In its sample, this clonotype was seen a few times. Since a much larger clone is just one base distant, this may be a read error. The rearrangement joins TRBV11-3 to TRBJ1-3, with TRBD1 matching over 9 bases. The CDR3 loop spans 14 amino acids. Germline lookup yields CDR1 SGHNT and CDR2 YENEEA. CDR3 region: CAISSDRGGNTIYF. The CDR3 nucleotides read TGTGCCATCAGCTCGGACAGGGGCGGAAACACCATATATTTT.

In this sample, this clonotype turned up once. Relative to the germline gene, one junction end is altered; a read error may explain this. The V call is TRBV11-2, the J call TRBJ1-1, with D tentatively TRBD1 (5 bases). The CDR3 covers 14 residues. Germline lookup yields CDR1 SGHAT and CDR2 FQNNGV. The chain's CDR3 is CASSSTGPNTEAIF. For the CDR3, the DNA is TGTGCCAGCAGCTCTACGGGACCGAACACTGAAGCTATCTTT.